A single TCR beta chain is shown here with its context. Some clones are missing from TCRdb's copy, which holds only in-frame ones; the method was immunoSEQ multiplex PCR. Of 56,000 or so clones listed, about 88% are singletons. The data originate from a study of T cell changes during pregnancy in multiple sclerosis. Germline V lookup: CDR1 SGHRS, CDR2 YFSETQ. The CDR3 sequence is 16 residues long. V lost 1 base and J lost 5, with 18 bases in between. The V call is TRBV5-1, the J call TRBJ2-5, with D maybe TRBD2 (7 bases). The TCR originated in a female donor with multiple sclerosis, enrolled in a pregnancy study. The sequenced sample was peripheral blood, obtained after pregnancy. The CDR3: CASSLRFGGPDETQYF. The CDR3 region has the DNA TGCGCCAGCAGCTTGAGGTTCGGGGGGCCGGACGAGACCCAGTACTTC.